Given below is one T cell receptor beta chain in context. The CDR3 end lies 3 residues beyond the end of the read and is filled in from the germline J gene. The source of the sample is a study of T cells in women clearing cervical HPV infection. All participants had a single incident cervical HPV16 infection, and prevalent HPV16 infections were excluded. Generated by immunoSEQ multiplex PCR, the TCRdb table keeps only in-frame clones and is missing some. Its table records about 30,000 clones. With 4 bases clipped from V and 1 base from J, the junction kept 8 bases outside the gene matches. This CDR3 contains 17 residues. Germline lookup yields CDR1 SGHRS and CDR2 YFSETQ.

The chain recombines TRBV5-1 with TRBJ2-5; 12 bases map to TRBD2. The TCR comes from a woman aged 18-70 years with a cervical HPV16 infection that either progressed to CIN3+ or cleared (not recorded which). The sequenced sample consisted of blood buffy coat. CDR3 protein: CASSPRTSGAPQETQYF. Partial CDR3 DNA: TGCGCCAGCAGCCCCCGGACTAGCGGGGCTCCCCAAGAGACC.